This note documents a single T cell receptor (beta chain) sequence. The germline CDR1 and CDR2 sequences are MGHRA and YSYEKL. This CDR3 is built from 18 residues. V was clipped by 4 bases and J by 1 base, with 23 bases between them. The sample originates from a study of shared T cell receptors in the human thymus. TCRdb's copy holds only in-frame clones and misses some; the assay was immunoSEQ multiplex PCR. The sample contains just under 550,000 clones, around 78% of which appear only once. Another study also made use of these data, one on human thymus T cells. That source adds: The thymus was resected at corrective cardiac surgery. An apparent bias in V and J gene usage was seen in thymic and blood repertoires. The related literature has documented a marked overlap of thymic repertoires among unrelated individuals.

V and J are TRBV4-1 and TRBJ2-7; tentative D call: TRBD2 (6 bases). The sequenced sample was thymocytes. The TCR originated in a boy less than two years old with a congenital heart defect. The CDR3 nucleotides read TGCGCCAGCAGCCGAACCACGGCGGTGGCTAGCGATTCCTACGAGCAGTACTTC. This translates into CASSRTTAVASDSYEQYF.